This TCR beta chain emerged from a study of blood T cell repertoires in COVID-19. The V end lost 5 bases, the J end lost 9 bases, and 20 bases lay between the germline ends. CDR3 length: 15 amino acids. Germline-derived CDR1 and CDR2 are SSHAT and FNYEAQ (reference sequence). Libraries were prepared by immunoSEQ multiplex PCR; TCRdb keeps only in-frame clonotypes and omits some of them. The table records 300,000 to 350,000 clones, 87% of them present only once. Sample: peripheral blood. This TCR was sampled from a man aged 25-45 years with COVID-19, enrolled during active disease. The chain uses TRBV7-7 and TRBJ2-1; TRBD2 is a possible D gene (6 bases). CDR3 region: CASSPPGLERGEQFF. In DNA form, the CDR3 reads TGTGCCAGCAGCCCTCCGGGACTGGAGCGTGGTGAGCAGTTCTTC.